This T cell receptor beta chain was profiled in a study of T cell repertoires in cytomegalovirus infection. TCRdb used MiXCR to reprocess the reads, holding one entry per CDR3 protein. Of 560,000 or so distinct CDR3 sequences listed, approximately 15% are singletons. This clonotype showed up just a few times. CDR3 size: 17 residues. With 0 bases removed from V and 1 base from J, the gap between germline ends came to 12 bases. Germline V gene sequence: CDR1 MGHRA, CDR2 YSYEKL. The sequence was collected from a human donor in good health (CMV status not recorded). Some clones in this sample may be carry-over from other donors' samples. The source material was CD8+ T cells from PBMCs. The chain links TRBV4-1 to TRBJ2-2; tentative D call: TRBD2 (6 bases). The chain's CDR3 is CASSQDIREMNTGELFF. The DNA of the CDR3 is TGCGCCAGCAGCCAAGATATACGGGAGATGAACACCGGGGAGCTGTTTTTT.